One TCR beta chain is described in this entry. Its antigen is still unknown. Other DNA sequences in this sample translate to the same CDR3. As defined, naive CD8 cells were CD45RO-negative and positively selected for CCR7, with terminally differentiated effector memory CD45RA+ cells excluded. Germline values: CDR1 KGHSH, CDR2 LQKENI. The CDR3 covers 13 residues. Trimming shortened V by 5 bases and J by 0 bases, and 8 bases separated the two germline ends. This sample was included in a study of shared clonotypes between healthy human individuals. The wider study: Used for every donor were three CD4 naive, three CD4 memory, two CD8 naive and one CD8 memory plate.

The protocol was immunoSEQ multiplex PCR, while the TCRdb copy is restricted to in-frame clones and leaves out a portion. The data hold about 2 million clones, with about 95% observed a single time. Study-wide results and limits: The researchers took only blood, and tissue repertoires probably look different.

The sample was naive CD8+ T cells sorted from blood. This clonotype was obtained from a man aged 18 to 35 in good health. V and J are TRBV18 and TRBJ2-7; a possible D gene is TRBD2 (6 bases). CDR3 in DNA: TGTGCCAGCTCATCCGGGAGCTCCTACGAGCAGTACTTC. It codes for CASSSGSSYEQYF. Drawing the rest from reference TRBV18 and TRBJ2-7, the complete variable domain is NAGVMQNPRHLVRRRGQEARLRCSPMKGHSHVYWYRQLPEEGLKFMVYLQKENIIDESGMPKERFSAEFPKEGPSILRIQQVVRGDSAAYFCASSSGSSYEQYFGPGTRLTVT.